This T cell receptor (beta chain) was sequenced in a study of T cells in tuberculosis. Study-level information: This South African cohort compared adolescents with or without latent tuberculosis against adults with active tuberculosis. General study points: Samples were chosen by availability of cryopreserved specimens.

Points on this clone: Its antigen is still unknown.

Data came from immunoSEQ multiplex PCR; TCRdb stores just in-frame clones and leaves some out. The sample lists tens of thousands of clones, roughly nine tenths occurring once. Unsorted cryopreserved PBMC were sequenced, averaging about 93,000 T cells per clinical donor. The sequencing input was PBMCs. The clonotype comes from a donor aged 10 to 29 with latent tuberculosis or without tuberculosis infection. Some clones in this sample may be carry-over from other donors' samples.

The CDR3 nucleotides read TGTGCCACCAGCAGGGCCCGGGACTCCGGCTCTGGAAACACCATATATTTT. This gives the protein CATSRARDSGSGNTIYF. The chain combines TRBV15 with TRBJ1-3; maybe TRBD1 (5 bases). Per the germline V gene, CDR1 is LNHNV and CDR2 is YYDKDF (reference sequence). CDR3 length: 17 amino acids. The V end was cut by 3 bases, the J end by 0 bases, with 15 bases between.